A selection of T cell receptor beta chains follows, all from one sample in a study of cytomegalovirus exposure and HLA in healthy donors. Clones were read by immunoSEQ multiplex PCR, and TCRdb kept only the in-frame ones, dropping some. Of about 220,000 clones in the sample, approximately 88% are singletons; the top ten hold around an eighth. The sample consisted of PBMCs. These TCRs come from a woman in her thirties in good health and CMV-seropositive. CDR3s include the opening cysteine and the closing phenylalanine or tryptophan. Fields, in order: J gene, V gene, D gene, clone size, CDR3 protein, CDR3 DNA. A D gene is named only where the DNA matches it firmly. The size entry is marked missing in some rows and otherwise reads once, few, many or a size class.

j_gene: TRBJ1-2; v_gene: TRBV5-1; d_gene: TRBD1; abundance: NA; CDR3aa: CASSFNAGGSGYTF; CDR3nt: TGCGCCAGCAGCTTTAATGCAGGGGGCAGCGGCTACACCTTC
j_gene: TRBJ2-3; v_gene: TRBV30; d_gene: NA; abundance: few; CDR3aa: CAWRSAGLSTDTQYF; CDR3nt: TGTGCCTGGAGATCGGCGGGATTATCCACAGATACGCAGTATTTT
j_gene: TRBJ1-5; v_gene: TRBV27; d_gene: TRBD1; abundance: NA; CDR3aa: CASKKGDSHNQPQHF; CDR3nt: TGTGCCAGCAAAAAAGGGGACAGTCACAATCAGCCCCAGCATTTT
j_gene: TRBJ1-4; v_gene: TRBV5-3; d_gene: NA; abundance: NA; CDR3aa: CARSLGPRRGATNEKLFF; CDR3nt: TGTGCCAGAAGCTTGGGGCCCCGGCGCGGCGCAACTAATGAAAAACTGTTTTTT
j_gene: TRBJ2-1; v_gene: TRBV27; d_gene: TRBD2; abundance: NA; CDR3aa: CASSPGLASSEQFF; CDR3nt: TGTGCCAGCAGCCCCGGACTAGCATCCAGTGAGCAGTTCTTC
j_gene: TRBJ2-7; v_gene: TRBV27; d_gene: NA; abundance: NA; CDR3aa: CASSLKPPTTQGHWDYEQYF; CDR3nt: TGTGCCAGCAGTTTGAAACCACCGACTACACAGGGACACTGGGACTACGAGCAGTACTTC
j_gene: TRBJ1-2; v_gene: TRBV27; d_gene: NA; abundance: NA; CDR3aa: CASSFGPEVGYTF; CDR3nt: TGTGCCAGCAGTTTTGGCCCGGAGGTAGGCTACACCTTC
j_gene: TRBJ1-1; v_gene: TRBV30; d_gene: NA; abundance: NA; CDR3aa: CAGSEYTEAFF; CDR3nt: TGTGCGGGTTCAGAGTACACTGAAGCTTTCTTT
j_gene: TRBJ1-2; v_gene: TRBV27; d_gene: TRBD1; abundance: NA; CDR3aa: CASSQQGDYGYTF; CDR3nt: TGTGCCAGCAGCCAACAGGGGGACTATGGCTACACCTTC
j_gene: TRBJ2-7; v_gene: TRBV4-1; d_gene: NA; abundance: few; CDR3aa: CASSQADSGTPTYEQYF; CDR3nt: TGCGCCAGCAGCCAAGCGGACTCCGGGACCCCGACCTACGAGCAGTACTTC
j_gene: TRBJ1-5; v_gene: TRBV6-5; d_gene: TRBD1; abundance: NA; CDR3aa: CASRPRQGRQPQHF; CDR3nt: TGTGCCAGCAGACCGCGACAGGGACGTCAGCCCCAGCATTTT
j_gene: TRBJ1-1; v_gene: TRBV11-2; d_gene: NA; abundance: NA; CDR3aa: CASSAGPVGAFF; CDR3nt: TGTGCCAGCAGCGCCGGTCCAGTTGGAGCTTTCTTT
j_gene: TRBJ2-7; v_gene: TRBV29-1; d_gene: NA; abundance: NA; CDR3aa: CSGEDSIYEQYF; CDR3nt: TGCAGCGGTGAGGACAGCATCTACGAGCAGTACTTC
j_gene: TRBJ2-7; v_gene: TRBV27; d_gene: NA; abundance: NA; CDR3aa: CASSPKPTGAREQYF; CDR3nt: TGTGCCAGCAGTCCAAAACCCACGGGGGCTAGGGAGCAGTACTTC
j_gene: TRBJ2-7; v_gene: TRBV25-1; d_gene: TRBD2; abundance: few; CDR3aa: CASSDGTSGRNEQYF; CDR3nt: TGTGCCAGCAGTGACGGGACTAGCGGGAGAAACGAGCAGTACTTC
j_gene: TRBJ1-3; v_gene: TRBV5-4; d_gene: TRBD1; abundance: NA; CDR3aa: CASSLWGTAGNTIYF; CDR3nt: TGTGCCAGCAGCTTGTGGGGGACAGCAGGAAACACCATATATTTT
j_gene: TRBJ1-1; v_gene: TRBV2; d_gene: NA; abundance: NA; CDR3aa: CASRARLRDKVTTNTEAFF; CDR3nt: TGTGCCAGCAGGGCCAGACTCCGGGACAAGGTAACCACGAACACTGAAGCTTTCTTT
j_gene: TRBJ1-2; v_gene: TRBV12-5; d_gene: NA; abundance: NA; CDR3aa: CASGPPLGGYTF; CDR3nt: TGTGCTAGTGGTCCCCCCCTAGGGGGCTACACCTTC
j_gene: TRBJ1-3; v_gene: TRBV27; d_gene: NA; abundance: few; CDR3aa: CASSSGNTIYF; CDR3nt: TGTGCCAGCAGTTCTGGAAACACCATATATTTT
j_gene: TRBJ1-2; v_gene: TRBV2; d_gene: NA; abundance: NA; CDR3aa: CASGEQQLSTYGYTF; CDR3nt: TGTGCCAGCGGGGAACAGCAGTTAAGTACCTATGGCTACACCTTC